The 5 T cell receptor beta chains given below trace back to one sample, sequenced in a study of molecular identifiers for immune sequencing clone quantification. MiXCR, applied by TCRdb to the PCR reads, yields one record per CDR3 protein. The data contain tens of thousands of distinct CDR3 sequences, around 18% of them seen just once; the ten biggest clones take up over 1.3%. Sequenced: naive CD8+ T cells from blood, with Jurkat cell RNA spiked in. Documented subset: FACS-sorted CD8+CD4-CCR7+CD45RA+ naive T cells. The origin of the receptors is a human donor in good health. Some libraries in this study had Jurkat cell RNA spiked in.

This clonotype was seen many times. The V call is TRBV29-1, the J call TRBJ1-2; possible D gene TRBD1, 6 bases. Germline CDR1 SQVTM, CDR2 ANQGSEA. Trimming removed 4 bases from V and 5 bases from J, with 11 bases in between. This CDR3 comprises 12 residues. The CDR3 protein is CSVVDREYGYTF. For the CDR3, the DNA is TGCAGCGTTGTGGACAGAGAATATGGCTACACCTTC.

This clonotype was seen many times. This CDR3 reads CSVQGESTGNTIYF. The CDR3 bases are TGCAGCGTTCAGGGGGAATCTACTGGAAACACCATATATTTT. This chain joins TRBV29-1 and TRBJ1-3; 7 nucleotides line up with TRBD1. Germline trimming cut 5 bases from V and 2 bases from J; bases unmatched to any gene: 6. This CDR3 contains 14 residues. The germline V gene has CDR1 SQVTM and CDR2 ANQGSEA. The complete variable domain, with remaining parts taken from reference TRBV29-1 and TRBJ1-3, reads SAVISQKPSRDICQRGTSLTIQCQVDSQVTMMFWYRQQPGQSLTLIATANQGSEATYESGFVIDKFPISRPNLTFSTLTVSNMSPEDSSIYLCSVQGESTGNTIYFGEGSWLTVV.

Comment on this clonotype: The junction shows a germline mismatch at one end, possibly a read error. This chain uses TRBV9 with TRBJ2-7; 8 bases are a match to TRBD2. CDR1 SGDLS and CDR2 YYNGEE come from the germline V gene. The CDR3 runs to 16 residues. CDR3 nucleotides: TGTGCCAGCAGCCCAGCGAGGGGGGGGACTAGGCGGGAGCAGCACTTC. As protein: CASSPARGGTRREQHF.

A remark on this clonotype: A much larger clone lies one base from this, so it may be a read error. The rearrangement uses TRBV20-1 and TRBJ2-1; 7 nucleotides align to TRBD2. The DNA end is a closer match to TRBJ2-7, so the J assignment may be wrong. The germline V gene encodes CDR1 DFQATT and CDR2 SNEGSKA (reference sequence). The CDR3 extends over 16 amino acids. The CDR3 bases are TGCAGTGCTAGAGATCTCCCAAGCGGGGTAATAAATGAGCAGTACTTC. Translation gives CSARDLPSGVINEQYF.

This clonotype was recorded many times. The chain employs TRBV7-9 and TRBJ2-1; no definite D call. CDR3 length equals 12 residues. Germline CDR1 is SEHNR and CDR2 is FQNEAQ (reference sequence). The CDR3 DNA sequence: TGTGCGGTGCGGAAGTCAACCAATGAGCAGTTCTTC. The encoded protein is CAVRKSTNEQFF.